The 24 T cell receptor beta chains given below trace back to one sample, sequenced in a study of OX40 agonist ivuxolimab in advanced cancers. This table comes from immunoSEQ multiplex PCR, and its TCRdb copy is limited to in-frame clones, with some not included. The sample lists tens of thousands of clones; roughly 84% were seen once. The source material was CD4+ or CD8+ T cells sorted from blood, sampled in a trial of the OX40 agonist ivuxolimab. Receptors originate from an adult with an advanced solid tumor such as melanoma, head and neck, liver or kidney cancer.

The rearrangement uses TRBV27 and TRBJ1-1; TRBD1 is a possible D gene (5 bases). V was cut by 3 bases and J by 4 bases, with 9 bases left in between. Germline CDR1 MNHEY, CDR2 SMNVEV (reference sequence). The CDR3 length is 13 residues. The CDR3 is CASSFNQGTEAFF. DNA for the CDR3: TGTGCCAGCAGTTTCAACCAGGGCACTGAAGCTTTCTTT.

The chain couples TRBV6-5 to TRBJ1-2; 7 bases are a match to TRBD1. The germline gives CDR1 MNHEY, CDR2 SVGAGI. There are 14 residues in the CDR3. J was trimmed by 4 bases and V by 7 bases; bases with no gene match: 9. CDR3 region: CASNRDRTTYGYTF. CDR3 nucleotide sequence: TGTGCCAGCAATCGGGACAGAACCACCTATGGCTACACCTTC.

This clone was seen just once. The V call is TRBV5-5, the J call TRBJ2-7; D gene uncertain. Germline V gives CDR1 SGHKS, CDR2 YYEKEE (reference sequence). The V and J ends lost 0 bases and 1 base respectively, with 5 bases between them. The CDR3 extends over 13 amino acids. As DNA, the CDR3 is TGTGCCAGCAGCTTGGCTCCTTCCTACGAGCAGTACTTC. It is translated as CASSLAPSYEQYF.

This rearrangement joins TRBV6-5 to TRBJ2-7, with 12 bases aligning to TRBD2. This CDR3 has 15 amino acids. Germline V gene data show CDR1 as MNHEY and CDR2 as SVGAGI. After removal of 6 bases from V and 0 bases from J, the junction contained 3 bases not matched to a gene. Written as DNA, the CDR3 is TGTGCCAGCAGAATGGGACTAGCGGGCTCCTACGAGCAGTACTTC. Its translation is CASRMGLAGSYEQYF.

CDR3 sequence: CASSQDTGLYGYTF. The CDR3 nucleotides read TGCGCCAGCAGCCAAGACACAGGCCTTTATGGCTACACCTTC. V gene TRBV4-3 combines with J gene TRBJ1-2; a possible D gene is TRBD1 (5 bases). CDR3 length: 14 amino acids. Germline assignment: CDR1 LGHNA and CDR2 YSLEER. Trimming removed 0 bases from V and 5 bases from J, with 10 bases in between.

V gene TRBV25-1 combines with J gene TRBJ1-1, with TRBD1 matching over 7 bases. CDR3 length: 13 amino acids. Unmatched junction bases numbered 7, after V lost 7 bases and J lost 5 bases. Looked up from germline, CDR1 is MGHDK and CDR2 is SYGVNS. The CDR3 coding sequence is TGTGCCAGCACCACCCCGACAGGGACTGAAGCTTTCTTT. Translation gives CASTTPTGTEAFF.

This chain uses TRBV5-1 with TRBJ1-1; D remains unclear. CDR3 size: 13 residues. Trimming took 7 bases from V and 1 from J, leaving 11 bases between them. Germline CDR1 SGHRS, CDR2 YFSETQ. The CDR3 DNA follows: TGCGCCAGCTGCCCCTTCCCGAACACTGAAGCTTTCTTT. This translates into CASCPFPNTEAFF.

The J gene is TRBJ2-1, the V gene TRBV10-3, with a possible D match to TRBD1 (5 bases). This CDR3 contains 13 residues. Germline V lookup: CDR1 ENHRY, CDR2 SYGVKD. V was clipped by 0 bases and J by 8 bases, with 8 bases between them. The CDR3 sequence is CAISESGLDEQFF. CDR3 sequence (DNA): TGTGCCATCAGTGAGTCGGGGCTCGATGAGCAGTTCTTC.

The V gene is TRBV11-3, the J gene TRBJ2-7; 9 bases are shared with TRBD1. Germline values: CDR1 SGHNT, CDR2 YENEEA. V lost 6 bases and J lost 4; bases outside the gene matches: 4. The length of the CDR3 is 13 residues. CDR3 DNA: TGTGCCAGCAGGGCTGGGACAGGGTACGAGCAGTACTTC. Translated: CASRAGTGYEQYF. Looking up the rest from reference TRBV11-3 and TRBJ2-7 gives the full variable domain: EAGVVQSPRYKIIEKKQPVAFWCNPISGHNTLYWYLQNLGQGPELLIRYENEEAVDDSQLPKDRFSAERLKGVDSTLKIQPAELGDSAVYLCASRAGTGYEQYFGPGTRLTVT.

The rearrangement uses TRBV19 and TRBJ1-5; TRBD1 is a possible D gene (5 bases). CDR1 and CDR2 (germline): LNHDA, SQIVND (reference sequence). Trimming removed 5 bases at V and 7 bases at J, with 12 bases between. The CDR3 consists of 13 residues. CDR3 region: CASSLLRDQPQHF. In nucleotides, the CDR3 is TGTGCCAGTAGTCTCCTCAGGGACCAGCCCCAGCATTTT.

This clone was observed a handful of times. The genes are TRBV14 and TRBJ2-7, with D hard to call. Trimming took 1 base from V and 3 from J, leaving 7 bases between them. This CDR3 contains 13 residues. Germline CDR1 reads SGHDN; CDR2 reads FVKESK. In DNA form, the CDR3 reads TGTGCCAGCAGCCAAGCATCCAGCTACGAGCAGTACTTC. Its translation: CASSQASSYEQYF. The full variable domain, rest sourced from reference TRBV14 and TRBJ2-7, is EAGVTQFPSHSVIEKGQTVTLRCDPISGHDNLYWYRRVMGKEIKFLLHFVKESKQDESGMPNNRFLAERTGGTYSTLKVQPAELEDSGVYFCASSQASSYEQYFGPGTRLTVT.

This clone turned up a few times. The chain has TRBV19 and TRBJ1-6, with TRBD1 as a possible D gene (5 bases). CDR1 and CDR2 from the germline V gene are LNHDA and SQIVND (reference sequence). Trimming removed 4 bases at V and 8 bases at J, with 9 bases between. The CDR3 totals 13 residues. CDR3: CASSSTGYSPLHF. The CDR3 coding sequence is TGTGCCAGTAGTAGTACAGGATATTCACCCCTCCACTTT.

This clone was recorded a few times. V is TRBV14 and J is TRBJ2-5, with 7 bases fitting TRBD1. Germline values: CDR1 SGHDN, CDR2 FVKESK. The CDR3 totals 13 residues. J was trimmed by 1 base and V by 7 bases; bases with no gene match: 3. In DNA, the CDR3 is TGTGCCAGCAAACGACAGGGCCAAGAGACCCAGTACTTC. Translated, it gives CASKRQGQETQYF.

The V and J genes are TRBV30 and TRBJ1-3; 7 bases fit TRBD1. CDR3 length equals 15 residues. Germline V CDR1 and CDR2: GTSNPN, SVGIG (reference sequence). J gave up 2 bases and V 5 bases, and 9 bases lay outside the gene matches. For the CDR3, the DNA is TGTGCCTGGGATCACAAGGGGGCTGCTGGAAACACCATATATTTT. Translation: CAWDHKGAAGNTIYF.

CDR3 DNA: TGTGCCAGCAGCTCCGAAGGGACCTCCTACGAGCAGTACTTC. Protein sequence: CASSSEGTSYEQYF. The V call is TRBV5-4, the J call TRBJ2-7, with D tentatively TRBD1 or TRBD2 (5 bases each). CDR3 length: 14 residues. With 3 bases removed from V and 0 bases from J, the gap between germline ends came to 10 bases. Germline CDR1 and CDR2: SGHNT and YYREEE (reference sequence).

The chain combines TRBV19 with TRBJ1-1; TRBD1 matches 9 bases. CDR3 length: 13 residues. CDR1 is LNHDA and CDR2 is SQIVND in the germline V gene (reference sequence). Trimming at V came to 4 bases and at J to 10 bases, leaving 7 bases not matched to a gene. CDR3 coding DNA: TGTGCCAGTAGTACCCGGGACAGGGATATAGCTTTCTTT. Its protein is CASSTRDRDIAFF. The whole variable domain, filled in from reference TRBV19 and TRBJ1-1, reads DGGITQSPKYLFRKEGQNVTLSCEQNLNHDAMYWYRQDPGQGLRLIYYSQIVNDFQKGDIAEGYSVSREKKESFPLTVTSAQKNPTAFYLCASSTRDRDIAFFGQGTRLTVV.

V usage is TRBV7-9 and J usage is TRBJ2-7, with D hard to call. The germline gives CDR1 SEHNR, CDR2 FQNEAQ (reference sequence). This CDR3 contains 11 residues. With 8 bases removed from V and 2 bases from J, the gap between germline ends came to 7 bases. The CDR3 DNA sequence: TGTGCCAGCGCGGACGCCTACGAGCAGTACTTC. Amino acids: CASADAYEQYF.

This chain connects TRBV4-3 to TRBJ1-6; the match to TRBD1 covers 8 bases. The CDR3 extends over 17 amino acids. CDR1 and CDR2 from the germline V gene are LGHNA and YSLEER. After removal of 6 bases from V and 6 bases from J, the junction contained 13 bases not matched to a gene. CDR3: CASSRLADRESNSPLHF. The CDR3 DNA reads as TGCGCCAGCAGTCGCCTCGCGGACAGGGAAAGTAATTCACCCCTCCACTTT.

This clone was picked up one time. The genes are TRBV6-4 and TRBJ2-2, with D hard to call. CDR1 is MRHNA, CDR2 SNTAGT, per germline. This CDR3 is 12 amino acids long. Between the trimmed V and J ends, which lost 0 bases and 7 bases, there was a span of 3 bases. The CDR3 nucleotides are TGTGCCAGCAGTGACTCCATCGGGGAGCTGTTTTTT. It yields the protein CASSDSIGELFF.

The chain employs TRBV4-3 and TRBJ1-5; a possible D gene is TRBD1 (5 bases). The CDR3 spans 14 residues. With 3 bases removed from V and 6 bases from J, the gap between germline ends came to 12 bases. Looked up from germline, CDR1 is LGHNA and CDR2 is YSLEER. The CDR3 DNA reads as TGCGCCAGCAGCCAGACGGGGGGGGGTCAGCCCCAGCATTTT. Protein product: CASSQTGGGQPQHF.

CDR3 in DNA: TGTGCCAGCAGTGACCCGGGACTAGGGGACAATGAGCAGTTCTTC. Its translation is CASSDPGLGDNEQFF. The J gene is TRBJ2-1, the V gene TRBV6-1, with 8 bases aligning to TRBD2. The V segment lost 3 bases and the J segment 5 bases; nucleotides outside the gene matches: 6. Germline CDR1 MNHNS, CDR2 SASEGT. The CDR3 has 15 amino acids.

The chain uses TRBV7-2 and TRBJ1-6, with a possible D match to TRBD1 (5 bases). The germline CDR1 and CDR2 sequences are SGHTA and FQGNSA. The CDR3 spans 16 residues. V was shortened by 1 base and J by 9 bases, with 16 bases between the two germline ends. This chain's CDR3 is CASSLGGWELFSPLHF. The DNA for the CDR3 is TGTGCCAGCAGCTTAGGGGGGTGGGAGTTGTTTTCACCCCTCCACTTT.

V usage is TRBV25-1 and J usage is TRBJ1-2; 8 bases match TRBD1. Per the germline V gene, CDR1 is MGHDK and CDR2 is SYGVNS. The CDR3 extends over 13 amino acids. With V trimmed by 10 bases and J by 5 bases, 9 bases remained unmatched. In DNA, the CDR3 is TGTGCCACCTGGGGCCAGGGGGCATATGGCTACACCTTC. It encodes CATWGQGAYGYTF.

The CDR3 DNA sequence: TGTGCCAGCAGCCAAGATGGGGGGGCAGGGTATCAGCCCCAGCATTTT. Protein product: CASSQDGGAGYQPQHF. The chain employs TRBV4-2 and TRBJ1-5; a weak D match, TRBD1 (6 bases). V was clipped by 0 bases and J by 5 bases, with 14 bases between them. The CDR3 is made up of 16 amino acids. Germline assignment: CDR1 LGHNA and CDR2 YNFKEQ.